These T cell receptor beta chains were read from a single sample in a study of T cells in Graves' hyperthyroidism and ophthalmopathy. TCRdb re-called the multiplex PCR reads with MiXCR, one entry per CDR3 protein. The data contain fewer than 350,000 distinct CDR3 sequences, roughly a fifth of them seen just once; the ten biggest clones take up 50%. Source material: blood. The receptors were gathered from a woman aged 45-60 years with Graves' hyperthyroidism. The CDR3 runs from the conserved cysteine through the conserved F or W. The D gene is left open where the match is weak. Rows may omit the clone size; those that give it use once, few, many or a size class.

J: TRBJ2-5; D: -; length: 14; size: many; V: TRBV6-1; CDR3: CASSEGTVDETQYF; DNA: TGTGCCAGCAGTGAAGGGACGGTTGATGAGACCCAGTACTTC
J: TRBJ2-7; D: TRBD1; length: 12; size: many; V: TRBV6-1; CDR3: CASSGTGYEQYF; DNA: TGTGCCAGCTCCGGGACAGGGTACGAGCAGTACTTC
J: TRBJ1-5; D: TRBD1; length: 16; size: many; V: TRBV13; CDR3: CASSGRDSSENQPQHF; DNA: TGTGCCAGCAGCGGACGGGACAGCTCTGAGAATCAGCCCCAGCATTTT
J: TRBJ2-3; D: -; length: 14; size: -; V: TRBV5-1; CDR3: CASSLPGNTDTQYF; DNA: TGCGCCAGCAGCTTGCCGGGAAACACAGATACGCAGTATTTT
J: TRBJ1-1; D: TRBD1; length: 15; size: many; V: TRBV6-1; CDR3: CASSRQGGMLTEAFF; DNA: TGTGCCAGCAGCAGACAGGGAGGAATGTTGACTGAAGCTTTCTTT
J: TRBJ1-1; D: -; length: 16; size: -; V: TRBV4-1; CDR3: CASSQVQDRINTEAFF; DNA: TGCGCCAGCAGCCAAGTCCAGGACAGAATAAACACTGAAGCTTTCTTT
J: TRBJ1-1; D: -; length: 14; size: many; V: TRBV6-1; CDR3: CARYAGAMNTEAFF; DNA: TGTGCCCGATACGCGGGGGCAATGAACACTGAAGCTTTCTTT
J: TRBJ1-5; D: -; length: 15; size: many; V: TRBV7-8; CDR3: CASSLGLQTNQPQHF; DNA: TGTGCCAGCAGCTTAGGTTTGCAGACTAATCAGCCCCAGCATTTT
J: TRBJ1-4; D: TRBD1; length: 16; size: few; V: TRBV28; CDR3: CASSPYRGLTNEKLFF; DNA: TGTGCCAGCAGTCCATACAGGGGGCTAACTAATGAAAAACTGTTTTTT
J: TRBJ1-1; D: -; length: 13; size: many; V: TRBV9; CDR3: CASSGGGNTEAFF; DNA: TGTGCCAGCAGCGGAGGGGGAAACACTGAAGCTTTCTTT
J: TRBJ2-5; D: TRBD1; length: 12; size: -; V: TRBV29-1; CDR3: CSAGQGTGTQYF; DNA: TGCAGCGCCGGACAGGGGACAGGGACCCAGTACTTC
J: TRBJ2-5; D: TRBD2; length: 15; size: many; V: TRBV30; CDR3: CAWGTSGRAGETQYF; DNA: TGTGCCTGGGGGACTAGCGGGAGAGCCGGTGAGACCCAGTACTTC
J: TRBJ2-7; D: -; length: 13; size: -; V: TRBV7-2; CDR3: CASSSQGVYEQYF; DNA: TGTGCCAGCAGCTCCCAAGGGGTATACGAGCAGTACTTC
J: TRBJ2-2; D: TRBD1; length: 14; size: many; V: TRBV20-1; CDR3: CSARDRGNTGELFF; DNA: TGCAGTGCTCGAGACAGGGGGAACACCGGGGAGCTGTTTTTT
J: TRBJ1-2; D: -; length: 13; size: -; V: TRBV2; CDR3: CASSDGRNYGYTF; DNA: TGTGCCAGCAGTGACGGACGGAACTATGGCTACACCTTC
J: TRBJ2-7; D: TRBD2; length: 15; size: -; V: TRBV20-1; CDR3: CSADNSGGADYEQYF; DNA: TGCAGTGCTGATAATAGCGGGGGGGCCGACTACGAGCAGTACTTC
J: TRBJ2-7; D: -; length: 14; size: many; V: TRBV28; CDR3: CASSSPREDYEQYF; DNA: TGTGCCAGCAGTTCCCCGAGGGAGGACTACGAGCAGTACTTC
J: TRBJ1-1; D: -; length: 15; size: -; V: TRBV18; CDR3: CASSPEGIRVFEAFF; DNA: TGTGCCAGCTCACCCGAGGGCATTCGCGTTTTTGAAGCTTTCTTT
J: TRBJ1-6; D: -; length: 14; size: many; V: TRBV15; CDR3: CATSSRGGGSPLHF; DNA: TGTGCCACCAGCAGTAGGGGAGGCGGGTCACCCCTCCACTTT
J: TRBJ2-6; D: TRBD1; length: 15; size: -; V: TRBV6-5; CDR3: CASSYWTGGANVLTF; DNA: TGTGCCAGCAGTTACTGGACAGGAGGGGCCAACGTCCTGACTTTC
J: TRBJ1-5; D: -; length: 14; size: many; V: TRBV20-1; CDR3: CSAREGRNNQPQHF; DNA: TGCAGTGCTAGAGAAGGCAGGAACAATCAGCCCCAGCATTTT
J: TRBJ1-2; D: -; length: 16; size: -; V: TRBV12-5; CDR3: CASGLVRSGTTDGYTF; DNA: TGTGCTAGTGGTTTGGTACGGTCGGGGACAACGGATGGCTACACCTTC
J: TRBJ1-5; D: -; length: 15; size: many; V: TRBV20-1; CDR3: CSASPGTGNNQPQHF; DNA: TGCAGTGCTAGTCCCGGCACAGGGAACAATCAGCCCCAGCATTTT
J: TRBJ2-7; D: TRBD1; length: 14; size: -; V: TRBV5-1; CDR3: CASSPDRVTNEQYF; DNA: TGCGCCAGCAGCCCGGACAGGGTTACCAACGAGCAGTACTTC
J: TRBJ2-3; D: -; length: 17; size: -; V: TRBV7-6; CDR3: CASSLIGVHSSIDTQYF; DNA: TGTGCCAGCAGCTTAATCGGGGTACATTCCAGCATAGATACGCAGTATTTT
J: TRBJ2-5; D: -; length: 11; size: many; V: TRBV7-9; CDR3: CASSPGQTQYF; DNA: TGTGCCAGCAGCCCCGGGCAAACCCAGTACTTC
J: TRBJ1-4; D: TRBD1; length: 16; size: few; V: TRBV12-3/TRBV12-4; CDR3: CASTPRQGIGNEKLFF; DNA: TGTGCCAGCACCCCTAGACAGGGCATAGGGAATGAAAAACTGTTTTTT
J: TRBJ2-7; D: -; length: 12; size: many; V: TRBV20-1; CDR3: CSARRQTYEQYF; DNA: TGCAGTGCTAGGAGACAGACCTACGAGCAGTACTTC
J: TRBJ2-3; D: TRBD2; length: 18; size: many; V: TRBV20-1; CDR3: CSAVLLAGVGSGTDTQYF; DNA: TGCAGTGCCGTTCTCTTGGCGGGGGTAGGAAGTGGCACAGATACGCAGTATTTT
J: TRBJ2-1; D: -; length: 9; size: -; V: TRBV20-1; CDR3: CSAGAPGFF; DNA: TGCAGTGCTGGGGCTCCCGGGTTCTTC
J: TRBJ1-5; D: TRBD1; length: 19; size: few; V: TRBV5-1; CDR3: CASSSPTGQGGWSNQPQHF; DNA: TGCGCCAGCAGCTCCCCAACTGGACAGGGTGGATGGAGCAATCAGCCCCAGCATTTT
J: TRBJ2-1; D: TRBD2; length: 17; size: -; V: TRBV5-6; CDR3: CASSLDPSGGFYNEQFF; DNA: TGTGCCAGCAGCTTGGACCCAAGCGGGGGGTTCTACAATGAGCAGTTCTTC
J: TRBJ2-1; D: TRBD2; length: 14; size: many; V: TRBV20-1; CDR3: CSASGTSGNNEQFF; DNA: TGCAGTGCCAGTGGGACTAGCGGGAACAATGAGCAGTTCTTC
J: TRBJ1-1; D: -; length: 13; size: many; V: TRBV10-3; CDR3: CAITSREDTEAFF; DNA: TGTGCCATCACTTCCCGGGAGGACACTGAAGCTTTCTTT
J: TRBJ2-2; D: -; length: 15; size: -; V: TRBV5-5; CDR3: CASSQDTRRTGELFF; DNA: TGTGCCAGCAGCCAAGATACTAGGCGAACCGGGGAGCTGTTTTTT
J: TRBJ2-5; D: TRBD2; length: 17; size: -; V: TRBV28; CDR3: CASSFGRGLGGTETQYF; DNA: TGTGCCAGCAGCTTTGGGAGGGGACTGGGGGGGACGGAGACCCAGTACTTC
J: TRBJ2-1; D: TRBD2; length: 16; size: many; V: TRBV6-2/TRBV6-3; CDR3: CASSSPSGEPGHEQFF; DNA: TGTGCCAGCAGTTCGCCTAGCGGGGAGCCGGGCCATGAGCAGTTCTTC
J: TRBJ2-2; D: -; length: 12; size: many; V: TRBV12-3/TRBV12-4; CDR3: CASSGITGELFF; DNA: TGTGCCAGCAGCGGTATCACCGGGGAGCTGTTTTTT
J: TRBJ1-1; D: -; length: 13; size: -; V: TRBV6-1; CDR3: CAITRTDNTEAFF; DNA: TGTGCCATCACCCGGACTGATAACACTGAAGCTTTCTTT
J: TRBJ2-3; D: -; length: 14; size: many; V: TRBV6-1; CDR3: CASSERWESDTQYF; DNA: TGTGCCAGCAGTGAGAGGTGGGAGTCAGATACGCAGTATTTT